These 20 T cell receptor beta chains were sequenced from one sample in a study of OX40 agonist ivuxolimab in advanced cancers. The assay was immunoSEQ multiplex PCR, and TCRdb's table has in-frame clones only and misses some. The sample comprises tens of thousands of clones, approximately 86% of which are singletons, and 0.65% to 0.9% rests with the top ten. The material sequenced was CD4+ or CD8+ T cells sorted from blood, taken in a trial of the OX40 agonist ivuxolimab. The source of these receptors is an adult with an advanced solid tumor such as melanoma, head and neck, liver or kidney cancer.

This clone was found once. The V gene is TRBV18, the J gene TRBJ1-1; D ambiguous. CDR1 KGHSH and CDR2 LQKENI come from the germline V gene. The V and J ends lost 2 bases and 2 bases respectively, with 15 bases between them. The CDR3 is 16 amino acids. The CDR3 DNA reads as TGTGCCAGCTCACCAATGGCAGACCAAGAAAACACTGAAGCTTTCTTT. It specifies CASSPMADQENTEAFF.

This rearrangement joins TRBV28 to TRBJ2-3; 12 bases fit TRBD2. Germline CDR1 MDHEN, CDR2 SYDVKM. With V trimmed by 6 bases and J by 6 bases, 7 bases remained unmatched. The CDR3 consists of 15 residues. CDR3: CASSLAGGPGDTQYF. The CDR3 DNA is TGTGCCAGCAGCCTAGCGGGAGGGCCAGGGGATACGCAGTATTTT.

V usage is TRBV30 and J usage is TRBJ2-7; D uncertain. V shed 0 bases and J shed 4 bases, with 4 bases lying between them. Germline loops: CDR1 GTSNPN, CDR2 SVGIG (reference sequence). This CDR3 comprises 11 residues. For the CDR3, the DNA is TGTGCCTGGAGTGTAAAGTACGAGCAGTACTTC. Amino acid sequence: CAWSVKYEQYF.

The V and J genes are TRBV5-1 and TRBJ2-1, with D perhaps TRBD1 (5 bases). The CDR3 length is 16 residues. Germline values: CDR1 SGHRS, CDR2 YFSETQ. Trimming took 1 base from V and 4 from J, leaving 15 bases between them. The CDR3 region is CASSLSGRQGYNEQFF. The DNA of the CDR3 is TGCGCCAGCAGCTTGTCTGGGCGCCAGGGTTACAATGAGCAGTTCTTC.

This chain connects TRBV10-3 to TRBJ1-5, with D maybe TRBD1 (5 bases). The germline V gene has CDR1 ENHRY and CDR2 SYGVKD. The CDR3 is made up of 13 amino acids. V was pared by 7 bases and J by 4 bases, with 11 bases between. CDR3 in DNA: TGTGCCATCAACCGGGACGCAAATCAGCCCCAGCATTTT. As protein: CAINRDANQPQHF.

In DNA, the CDR3 is TGCGCCGGAAAAGCGGAACCTTCGGGAGAGACCCAGTACTTC. Its protein product is CAGKAEPSGETQYF. This sequence joins TRBV5-1 and TRBJ2-5, with a weak D call TRBD2 (5 bases). The CDR3 spans 14 residues. V was pared by 10 bases and J by 4 bases, with 20 bases between. Germline loops: CDR1 SGHRS, CDR2 YFSETQ.

In its sample, this clone was seen once. The chain employs TRBV7-8 and TRBJ2-1; 15 positions match TRBD2. The CDR3 has 19 residues. Germline lookup yields CDR1 SGHVS and CDR2 FQNEAQ. J lost 6 bases, V lost 4 bases, and 13 bases had no gene match. The CDR3 DNA reads TGTGCCAGCAGCTCACTGCGGACTAGCGGGGGGGTCCGTACCAATGAGCAGTTCTTC. Protein sequence: CASSSLRTSGGVRTNEQFF.

The rearrangement links TRBV5-1 to TRBJ2-3; 7 bases are shared with TRBD1. The CDR3 totals 15 residues. CDR1 and CDR2 from the germline V gene are SGHRS and YFSETQ. With 6 bases clipped from V and 2 bases from J, the junction kept 9 bases outside the gene matches. The CDR3 region is CASKPQGPFTDTQYF. CDR3 in DNA: TGCGCCAGCAAGCCACAGGGGCCATTCACAGATACGCAGTATTTT.

This clone was recorded once. The chain combines TRBV6-5 with TRBJ2-7; D may be TRBD2 (6 bases). Germline assignment: CDR1 MNHEY and CDR2 SVGAGI. The CDR3 runs 16 residues. Trimming left V 2 bases short and J 1 base short, with 15 bases between. For the CDR3, the DNA is TGTGCCAGCAGTTACGGCTCCGGGAGTAAGTCCTACGAGCAGTACTTC. It yields the protein CASSYGSGSKSYEQYF.

The V and J genes are TRBV6-5 and TRBJ2-6; TRBD2 aligns across 8 bases. CDR3 length equals 15 residues. V lost 7 bases and J lost 3; bases outside the gene matches: 5. Germline values: CDR1 MNHEY, CDR2 SVGAGI. In DNA, the CDR3 is TGTGCCAGCAACAAAGCGGGAGTTGGGGCCAACGTCCTGACTTTC. It specifies CASNKAGVGANVLTF.

The J gene is TRBJ2-2, the V gene TRBV7-3; TRBD1 matches at 8 bases. CDR1 and CDR2 from the germline V gene are SGHTA and FQGTGA. The CDR3 has 14 amino acids. V lost 2 bases, J lost 5 bases, and 1 base stayed unmatched. CDR3 DNA sequence: TGTGCCAGCAGCTTACAGGGGGCGACCGGGGAGCTGTTTTTT. Residues: CASSLQGATGELFF.

V usage is TRBV7-2 and J usage is TRBJ2-5; D gene uncertain. Germline V CDR1 and CDR2: SGHTA, FQGNSA. Trimming took 5 bases from V and 2 from J, leaving 12 bases between them. This CDR3 contains 14 residues. CDR3 sequence (DNA): TGTGCCAGCAGCGCCCGGGCCAATCAAGAGACCCAGTACTTC. Its protein is CASSARANQETQYF.

This chain connects TRBV19 to TRBJ2-5; 12 nucleotides agree with TRBD2. This CDR3 contains 16 residues. The germline V gene encodes CDR1 LNHDA and CDR2 SQIVND (reference sequence). The junction had 7 bases not matched to a gene; V was cut back by 4 bases and J by 4 bases. This CDR3 is CASSTSGRAVGETQYF. DNA for the CDR3: TGTGCCAGTAGTACTAGCGGGAGGGCCGTGGGAGAGACCCAGTACTTC.

The rearrangement links TRBV10-2 to TRBJ2-2; possibly TRBD1 or TRBD2 for D (5 bases each). Trimming took off 4 bases at V and 4 bases at J, with 13 bases between the two ends. The CDR3 runs 15 residues. Germline V gives CDR1 WSHSY, CDR2 SAAADI. DNA of the CDR3: TGCGCCAGCAGTGGAGGGGTGGGGACCACCGGGGAGCTGTTTTTT. Its protein is CASSGGVGTTGELFF.

In this sample, this clone turned up a few times. The sample has other DNA sequences that encode this CDR3 too. The DNA of the CDR3 is TGCGCCAGCAGCCAAGGGAGCTCCTACAATGAGCAGTTCTTC. It codes for CASSQGSSYNEQFF. V and J are TRBV4-1 and TRBJ2-1; the D is unclear. The germline CDR1 and CDR2 sequences are MGHRA and YSYEKL. Between the trimmed V and J ends, which lost 1 base and 0 bases, there was a span of 4 bases. This CDR3 spans 14 amino acids.

The gene calls are TRBV19 and TRBJ1-5; 9 bases align to TRBD1. CDR1 is LNHDA, CDR2 SQIVND, per germline (reference sequence). This CDR3 has 14 residues. V gave up 9 bases and J gave up 4 bases; unmatched junction bases: 7. CDR3 sequence (DNA): TGTGCCAGCAGGGACAGGGCCGGTAATCAGCCCCAGCATTTT. It specifies CASRDRAGNQPQHF.

This clone was picked up a small number of times. The CDR3: CASREGQGSGYTF. The CDR3 DNA follows: TGTGCCAGCAGGGAGGGACAGGGAAGCGGCTACACCTTC. The genes are TRBV6-5 and TRBJ1-2, with 9 positions matching TRBD1. The ends lost 6 bases at V and 8 bases at J; junction bases unmatched: 7. Germline V gene sequence: CDR1 MNHEY, CDR2 SVGAGI. This CDR3 is built from 13 residues.

The rearrangement joins TRBV30 to TRBJ1-2; D possibly corresponds to TRBD1 (5 bases). CDR1 and CDR2 (germline): GTSNPN, SVGIG (reference sequence). Trimming took 2 bases from V and 4 from J, leaving 14 bases between them. This CDR3 region has 14 residues. The CDR3 DNA follows: TGTGCCTGGAGTATTGGCCGACAGCTCTATGGCTACACCTTC. Translated, it gives CAWSIGRQLYGYTF. The whole variable domain, remainder taken from reference TRBV30 and TRBJ1-2, is SQTIHQWPATLVQPVGSPLSLECTVEGTSNPNLYWYRQAAGRGLQLLFYSVGIGQISSEVPQNLSASRPQDRQFILSSKKLLLSDSGFYLCAWSIGRQLYGYTFGSGTRLTVV.

The V and J genes are TRBV6-6 and TRBJ1-1; D is ambiguous. Between the trimmed V and J ends, which lost 7 bases and 4 bases, there was a span of 13 bases. The germline V gene encodes CDR1 MNHNY and CDR2 SVGAGI (reference sequence). The CDR3 length is 13 residues. CDR3 coding DNA: TGTGCCAGCACCCCGGGTTCGATCACTGAAGCTTTCTTT. Its protein product is CASTPGSITEAFF.

The rearrangement uses TRBV19 and TRBJ2-7; D is perhaps TRBD2 (6 bases). The CDR3 consists of 15 residues. Trimming shortened V by 5 bases and J by 1 base, and 15 bases separated the two germline ends. Germline loops: CDR1 LNHDA, CDR2 SQIVND (reference sequence). The DNA for the CDR3 is TGTGCCAGTAGTCGTGATTACGGGAGTTCCTACGAGCAGTACTTC. Translation gives CASSRDYGSSYEQYF.